The clone carrying this TCR beta chain has a handful of counts. The antigen is unknown. These data are taken from a study of T-cell reconstitution after alpha-beta-depleted transplantation in children. Study observations and caveats: Alpha-beta T cells present about two months after transplant were reported to originate from several hundred expanded graft clones. One year after transplant, T-cell counts and diversity came mostly from newly produced T cells.

Unique molecular identifiers were incorporated during preparation of the TCRbeta library. TCRdb re-called the PCR reads through MiXCR, storing one row per CDR3 protein. This sample has approximately 520,000 distinct CDR3 sequences; 9.5% to 12% occur once, and the top ten carry 12% to 15%. This clonotype was obtained from a female patient aged 2-15 years who had a stem cell transplant for aplastic anemia, so the T cells may come from the graft donor. The specimen was PBMCs, mostly from graft donor cells, collected 180 days after TCRalphabeta/CD19-depleted stem cell transplant.

CDR3 amino acids: CASSPTRTNTGELFF. CDR3 nucleotide sequence: TGTGCCAGCTCACCAACGCGGACGAACACCGGGGAGCTGTTTTTT. This chain uses TRBV18 with TRBJ2-2, with D unclear. Trimming removed 2 bases at V and 0 bases at J, with 7 bases between. Germline values: CDR1 KGHSH, CDR2 LQKENI. The CDR3 loop spans 15 amino acids.